Listed here are 25 T cell receptor beta chains from one sample, sequenced in a study of multiple sclerosis patients with progressive multifocal leukoencephalopathy. As to time point: approximately 11 months of natalizumab therapy. TCRdb's copy holds only in-frame clones and misses some; the assay was immunoSEQ multiplex PCR. The sample contains around 27,000 clones, around 87% of which appear only once. This specimen consisted of PBMCs, obtained from a patient treated with natalizumab. The receptors shown here come from a human donor with multiple sclerosis.

Concerning this clone: The junction and the germline gene differ at one end; a read error may be behind it. This chain links TRBV11-2 with TRBJ2-1; D might be TRBD1 (5 bases). The length of the CDR3 is 15 residues. From germline, CDR1 is SGHAT and CDR2 FQNNGV. As DNA, the CDR3 is TGTACCAGCAGCCCCGTGAAGGGGAAGTACAATGAGCAGTTCTTC. Amino acid sequence: CTSSPVKGKYNEQFF.

This chain uses TRBV30 with TRBJ1-5; a possible D gene is TRBD1 (6 bases). The V and J ends lost 5 bases and 0 bases respectively, with 23 bases between them. Germline lookup yields CDR1 GTSNPN and CDR2 SVGIG (reference sequence). CDR3 size: 18 residues. This CDR3 reads CAWPARAGTQNSNQPQHF. CDR3 nucleotides: TGTGCCTGGCCTGCCCGGGCCGGGACACAGAATAGCAATCAGCCCCAGCATTTT.

The CDR3 DNA reads as TGCGCCAGCAGCTTGGTTACTAGCGGGCCATCGGATACGCAGTATTTT. Its translation: CASSLVTSGPSDTQYF. This sequence joins TRBV5-1 and TRBJ2-3; 9 nucleotides agree with TRBD2. Germline V CDR1 and CDR2: SGHRS, YFSETQ. The length of the CDR3 is 16 residues. Trimming removed 0 bases from V and 6 bases from J; junction bases left unmatched: 8.

This chain joins TRBV6-5 and TRBJ1-4, with TRBD1 as a possible D gene (6 bases). V was shortened by 2 bases and J by 4 bases, with 14 bases between the two germline ends. CDR3 length: 16 amino acids. CDR1 is MNHEY, CDR2 SVGAGI, per germline. The CDR3 reads CASSYVRGRGNEKLFF. CDR3 coding DNA: TGTGCCAGCAGTTACGTCAGGGGAAGGGGTAATGAAAAACTGTTTTTT.

The chain recombines TRBV14 with TRBJ1-6, with 7 bases that match TRBD1. This CDR3 spans 14 amino acids. Germline V gene sequence: CDR1 SGHDN, CDR2 FVKESK. V trimming: 6 bases; J trimming: 8 bases; junction bases outside the gene matches: 7. CDR3 residues: CASSPTGWDSPLHF. DNA for the CDR3: TGTGCCAGCAGTCCGACAGGGTGGGATTCACCCCTCCACTTT.

The chain carries TRBV7-9 and TRBJ1-1; D possibly corresponds to TRBD1 (5 bases). Per germline, CDR1 SEHNR and CDR2 FQNEAQ (reference sequence). Trimming took off 5 bases at V and 5 bases at J, with 15 bases between the two ends. This CDR3 comprises 14 residues. The CDR3: CASSARDFATEAFF. CDR3 DNA sequence: TGTGCCAGCAGCGCTCGGGACTTCGCGACTGAAGCTTTCTTT.

Worth noting for this clone: One end of the junction varies from germline; a read error may be responsible. The DNA of the CDR3 is TGTGCCGGCAGCTACCTAGGGGGCGAGGCAGATACGCAGTATTTT. Translating gives CAGSYLGGEADTQYF. The chain joins TRBV7-3 to TRBJ2-3; 7 nucleotides agree with TRBD1. CDR1 SGHTA and CDR2 FQGTGA come from the germline V gene. The CDR3 is made up of 15 amino acids.

V is TRBV7-9 and J is TRBJ1-3, with D maybe TRBD1 (5 bases). The CDR3 loop spans 16 amino acids. V lost 5 bases and J 2 bases, leaving 16 bases between the germline ends. CDR1 and CDR2 from the germline V gene are SEHNR and FQNEAQ (reference sequence). The CDR3 bases are TGTGCCAGCAGCCAGATTCGGAGGGGAACTGGAAACACCATATATTTT. Its translation: CASSQIRRGTGNTIYF.

The chain couples TRBV6-4 to TRBJ1-2, with 7 nucleotides matching TRBD1. CDR1 and CDR2 (germline): MRHNA, SNTAGT. There are 12 residues in the CDR3. J gave up 7 bases and V 8 bases, and 7 bases lay outside the gene matches. The CDR3 here is CASDGTDLGYTF. CDR3 in DNA: TGTGCCAGCGATGGGACAGATCTTGGCTACACCTTC.

V gene TRBV2 combines with J gene TRBJ1-2, with D possibly being TRBD1 (6 bases). The ends were cut back, 3 bases at V and 8 bases at J, with 13 bases in the middle. CDR3 length: 13 residues. Per germline, CDR1 SNHLY and CDR2 FYNNEI. CDR3 protein: CASSESGEGGYTF. As DNA, the CDR3 is TGTGCCAGCAGTGAGTCAGGGGAAGGCGGCTACACCTTC. Full variable domain (remainder filled in from reference TRBV2 and TRBJ1-2): EPEVTQTPSHQVTQMGQEVILRCVPISNHLYFYWYRQILGQKVEFLVSFYNNEISEKSEIFDDQFSVERPDGSNFTLKIRSTKLEDSAMYFCASSESGEGGYTFGSGTRLTVV.

This chain uses TRBV28 with TRBJ2-2; perhaps TRBD1 as D (6 bases). With 2 bases removed from V and 8 bases from J, the gap between germline ends came to 15 bases. The CDR3 contains 15 residues. Germline V gene data show CDR1 as MDHEN and CDR2 as SYDVKM. The CDR3 sequence is CASSLINRASGELFF. In DNA, the CDR3 is TGTGCCAGCAGTTTAATAAACAGGGCAAGTGGGGAGCTGTTTTTT.

The rearrangement uses TRBV6-5 and TRBJ1-2; TRBD1 is a possible D gene (6 bases). The germline CDR1 and CDR2 sequences are MNHEY and SVGAGI. The CDR3 is 13 residues long. Trimming stripped 1 base from V and 8 bases from J, with 11 bases between. The CDR3, as DNA: TGTGCCAGCAGTTACTTGCAGGGGCTCGGCTACACCTTC. This sequence encodes CASSYLQGLGYTF.

This clone is a singleton in its sample. The rearrangement uses TRBV5-4 and TRBJ2-7; 8 bases line up with TRBD1. CDR1 is SGHNT and CDR2 is YYREEE in the germline V gene (reference sequence). CDR3 size: 14 residues. Losses at the gene ends were 2 bases for V and 3 bases for J; bases not matched to a gene: 4. The DNA for the CDR3 is TGTGCCAGCAGCTTCGACAGGGGAAGCTACGAGCAGTACTTC. Translation: CASSFDRGSYEQYF.

The chain is built from TRBV15 and TRBJ1-1; D is perhaps TRBD1 (6 bases). CDR1 is LNHNV, CDR2 YYDKDF, per germline (reference sequence). This CDR3 spans 13 amino acids. The germline V and J ends were trimmed by 1 base and 8 bases, with 11 bases remaining between them. The CDR3: CATSRVLGGEAFF. CDR3 coding DNA: TGTGCCACCAGCAGAGTCCTAGGGGGGGAAGCTTTCTTT.

The rearrangement joins TRBV9 to TRBJ2-3, with TRBD2 identical over 11 bases. This CDR3 has 18 amino acids. V lost 3 bases and J lost 2; bases outside the gene matches: 11. Germline V gives CDR1 SGDLS, CDR2 YYNGEE. The CDR3 DNA reads as TGTGCCAGCAGCGCGAGGGGCCTAGCGGGGGGATTCACAGATACGCAGTATTTT. Translating gives CASSARGLAGGFTDTQYF.

The chain employs TRBV23-1 and TRBJ1-1, with D possibly being TRBD1 (6 bases). TRBV23-1 is given ORF status, its function remaining uncertain. V was pared by 8 bases and J by 1 base, with 17 bases between. This CDR3 has 15 residues. The CDR3 protein is CASGAFGGRNTEAFF. As DNA, the CDR3 is TGCGCCAGCGGGGCATTCGGGGGGCGGAACACTGAAGCTTTCTTT.

The chain is built from TRBV7-2 and TRBJ2-3; TRBD2 matches 8 bases. This CDR3 has 16 amino acids. V lost 4 bases, J lost 1 base, and 7 bases stayed unmatched. Germline lookup yields CDR1 SGHTA and CDR2 FQGNSA. The DNA of the CDR3 is TGTGCCAGCAGCTCTAACGGGGGGGCCCGCACAGATACGCAGTATTTT. It specifies CASSSNGGARTDTQYF.

This chain uses TRBV29-1 with TRBJ1-1; D is unresolved. Per germline, CDR1 SQVTM and CDR2 ANQGSEA. Trimming shortened V by 1 base and J by 1 base, and 10 bases separated the two germline ends. This CDR3 comprises 14 residues. For the CDR3, the DNA is TGCAGCGTTGAAGTAGGCGCGGCGAACACTGAAGCTTTCTTT. It yields the protein CSVEVGAANTEAFF.

This chain links TRBV11-2 with TRBJ1-2; 12 nucleotides agree with TRBD1. V trimming: 1 base; J trimming: 7 bases; junction bases outside the gene matches: 4. The CDR3 sequence is 15 residues long. The germline gives CDR1 SGHAT, CDR2 FQNNGV. The CDR3 region is CASSLGGQGAFGYTF. As DNA, the CDR3 is TGTGCCAGCAGCTTAGGGGGACAGGGGGCATTTGGCTACACCTTC.

The V gene is TRBV6-5, the J gene TRBJ1-6; D is possibly TRBD1 (6 bases). This CDR3 comprises 15 residues. Germline lookup yields CDR1 MNHEY and CDR2 SVGAGI. The V end lost 6 bases, the J end lost 7 bases, and 16 bases lay between the germline ends. In DNA form, the CDR3 reads TGTGCCAGCAGCTCCTCACAAAGGGGGAATTCACCCCTCCACTTT. Amino acids: CASSSSQRGNSPLHF.

The chain joins TRBV18 to TRBJ2-1, with D possibly matching TRBD2 (5 bases). CDR3 size: 17 residues. V was clipped by 3 bases and J by 3 bases, with 18 bases between them. In germline, CDR1 is KGHSH, CDR2 LQKENI. The CDR3 coding sequence is TGTGCCAGCTCACCCCAACCTGACTACCCCGGCTACAATGAGCAGTTCTTC. Amino acid sequence: CASSPQPDYPGYNEQFF.

The rearrangement links TRBV7-9 to TRBJ2-1; 12 positions match TRBD2. The CDR3 is 15 amino acids. CDR1 is SEHNR, CDR2 FQNEAQ, per germline (reference sequence). With V trimmed by 5 bases and J by 10 bases, 9 bases remained unmatched. The CDR3 is CASSPRLAGAPEQFF. DNA of the CDR3: TGTGCCAGCAGCCCCCGACTAGCGGGGGCCCCGGAGCAGTTCTTC.

The chain recombines TRBV7-2 with TRBJ2-7, with TRBD2 identical over 8 bases. From germline, CDR1 is SGHTA and CDR2 FQGNSA. V trimming: 1 base; J trimming: 7 bases; junction bases outside the gene matches: 6. The CDR3 totals 14 residues. CDR3 sequence: CASSLVRGGGEQYF. CDR3 in DNA: TGTGCCAGCAGCTTAGTCCGGGGGGGCGGTGAGCAGTACTTC.

The chain joins TRBV5-4 to TRBJ2-3, with D tentatively TRBD2 (6 bases). Trimming stripped 4 bases from V and 1 base from J, with 16 bases between. Germline-derived CDR1 and CDR2 are SGHNT and YYREEE (reference sequence). This CDR3 region has 16 residues. The CDR3: CASSPKAGSGTDTQYF. The DNA for the CDR3 is TGTGCCAGCAGCCCCAAGGCGGGGTCAGGCACAGATACGCAGTATTTT.

The rearrangement joins TRBV28 to TRBJ2-7, with TRBD1 matching 8 bases. Germline V gene lookup returns CDR1 MDHEN and CDR2 SYDVKM. V shed 6 bases, J shed 4 bases, and the junction held 5 bases outside the gene matches. The CDR3 spans 13 residues. Here the CDR3 reads CASRDRVRYEQYF. CDR3 nucleotides: TGTGCCAGCAGGGACAGGGTACGGTACGAGCAGTACTTC.